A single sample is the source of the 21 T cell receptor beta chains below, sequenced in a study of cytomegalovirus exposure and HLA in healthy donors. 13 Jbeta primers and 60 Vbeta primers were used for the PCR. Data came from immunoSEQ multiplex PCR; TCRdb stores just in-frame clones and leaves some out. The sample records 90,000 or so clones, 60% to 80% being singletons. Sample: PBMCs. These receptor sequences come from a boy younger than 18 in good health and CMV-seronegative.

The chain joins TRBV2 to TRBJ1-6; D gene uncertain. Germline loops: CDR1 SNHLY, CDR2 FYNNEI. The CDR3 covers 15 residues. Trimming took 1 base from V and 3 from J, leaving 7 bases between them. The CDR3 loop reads CASSEGSLYNSPLHF. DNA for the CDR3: TGTGCCAGCAGTGAAGGGAGCCTCTATAATTCACCCCTCCACTTT.

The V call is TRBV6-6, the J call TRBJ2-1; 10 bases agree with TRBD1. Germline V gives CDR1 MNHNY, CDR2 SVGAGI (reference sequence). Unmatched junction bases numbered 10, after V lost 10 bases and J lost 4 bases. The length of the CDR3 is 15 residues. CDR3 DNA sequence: TGTGCCATATCCCCGGGACAGGGGCGATACAATGAGCAGTTCTTC. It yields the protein CAISPGQGRYNEQFF.

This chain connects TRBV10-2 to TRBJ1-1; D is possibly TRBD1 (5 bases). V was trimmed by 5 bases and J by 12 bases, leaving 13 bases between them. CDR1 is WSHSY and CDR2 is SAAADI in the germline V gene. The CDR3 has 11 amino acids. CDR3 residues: CASSSGTQTFF. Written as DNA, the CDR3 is TGCGCCAGCAGTTCCGGGACTCAGACTTTCTTT.

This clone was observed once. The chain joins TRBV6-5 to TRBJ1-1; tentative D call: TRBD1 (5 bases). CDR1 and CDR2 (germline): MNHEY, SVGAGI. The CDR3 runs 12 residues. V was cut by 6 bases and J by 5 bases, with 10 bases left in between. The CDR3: CASSRDWTEAFF. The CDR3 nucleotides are TGTGCCAGCAGCAGGGATTGGACTGAAGCTTTCTTT.

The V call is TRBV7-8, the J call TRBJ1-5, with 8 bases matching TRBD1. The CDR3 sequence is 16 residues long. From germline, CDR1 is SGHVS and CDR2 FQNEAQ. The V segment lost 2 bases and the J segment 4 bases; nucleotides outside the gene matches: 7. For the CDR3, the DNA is TGTGCCAGCAGCTTACAGGGGGCCCTAAGGAATCAGCCCCAGCATTTT. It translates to CASSLQGALRNQPQHF.

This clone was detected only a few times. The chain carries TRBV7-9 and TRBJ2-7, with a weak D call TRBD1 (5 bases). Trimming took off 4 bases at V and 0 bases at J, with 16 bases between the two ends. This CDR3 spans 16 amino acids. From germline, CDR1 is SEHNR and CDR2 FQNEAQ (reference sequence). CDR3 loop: CASSSTPGHSSYEQYF. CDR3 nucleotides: TGTGCCAGCAGCTCTACCCCAGGGCACAGCTCCTACGAGCAGTACTTC.

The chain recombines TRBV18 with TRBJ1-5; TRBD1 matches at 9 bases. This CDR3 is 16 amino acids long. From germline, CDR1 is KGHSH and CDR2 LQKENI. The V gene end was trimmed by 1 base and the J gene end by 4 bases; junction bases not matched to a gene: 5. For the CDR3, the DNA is TGTGCCAGCTCACCACTGGGACAGGGCGGAAATCAGCCCCAGCATTTT. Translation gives CASSPLGQGGNQPQHF.

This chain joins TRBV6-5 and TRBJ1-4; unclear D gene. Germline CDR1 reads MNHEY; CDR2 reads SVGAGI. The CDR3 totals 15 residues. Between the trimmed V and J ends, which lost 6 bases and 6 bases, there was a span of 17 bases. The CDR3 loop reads CASSPLSVEHEKLFF. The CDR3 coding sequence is TGTGCCAGCAGCCCCCTCTCGGTGGAGCATGAAAAACTGTTTTTT.

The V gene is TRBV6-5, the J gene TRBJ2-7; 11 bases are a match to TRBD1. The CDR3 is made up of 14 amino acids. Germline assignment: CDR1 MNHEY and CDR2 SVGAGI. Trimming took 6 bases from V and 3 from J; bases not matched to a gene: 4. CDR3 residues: CASRGTGGLYEQYF. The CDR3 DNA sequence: TGTGCCAGCAGGGGGACAGGGGGACTCTACGAGCAGTACTTC.

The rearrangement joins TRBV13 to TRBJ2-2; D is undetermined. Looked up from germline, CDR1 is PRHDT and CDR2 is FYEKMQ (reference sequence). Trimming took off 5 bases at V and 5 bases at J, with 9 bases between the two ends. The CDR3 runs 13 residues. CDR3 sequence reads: CASSRGPTGELFF. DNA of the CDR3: TGTGCCAGCAGCAGAGGCCCTACCGGGGAGCTGTTTTTT.

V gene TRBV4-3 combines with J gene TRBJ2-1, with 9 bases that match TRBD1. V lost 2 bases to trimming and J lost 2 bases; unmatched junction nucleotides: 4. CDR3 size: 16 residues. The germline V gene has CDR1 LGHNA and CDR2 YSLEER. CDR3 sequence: CASSQLGQGPYNEQFF. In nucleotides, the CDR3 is TGCGCCAGCAGCCAACTAGGACAGGGGCCCTACAATGAGCAGTTCTTC.

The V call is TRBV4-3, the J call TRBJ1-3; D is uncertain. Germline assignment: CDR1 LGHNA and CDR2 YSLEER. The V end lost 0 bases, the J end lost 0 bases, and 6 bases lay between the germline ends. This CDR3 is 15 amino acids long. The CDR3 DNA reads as TGCGCCAGCAGCCAAGACCGGAGCTCTGGAAACACCATATATTTT. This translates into CASSQDRSSGNTIYF.

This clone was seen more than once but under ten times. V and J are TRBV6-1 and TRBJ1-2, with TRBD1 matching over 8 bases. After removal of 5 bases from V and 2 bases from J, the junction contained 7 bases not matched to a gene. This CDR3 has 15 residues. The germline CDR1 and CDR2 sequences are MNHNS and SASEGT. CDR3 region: CASSTSSGGNYGYTF. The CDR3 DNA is TGTGCCAGCAGTACAAGTTCAGGGGGCAACTATGGCTACACCTTC.

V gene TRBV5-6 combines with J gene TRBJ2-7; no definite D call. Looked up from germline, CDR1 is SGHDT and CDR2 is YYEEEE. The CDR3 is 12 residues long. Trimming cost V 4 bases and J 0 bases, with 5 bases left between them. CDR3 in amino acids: CASSLSSYEQYF. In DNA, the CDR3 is TGTGCCAGCAGCCTCAGCTCCTACGAGCAGTACTTC.

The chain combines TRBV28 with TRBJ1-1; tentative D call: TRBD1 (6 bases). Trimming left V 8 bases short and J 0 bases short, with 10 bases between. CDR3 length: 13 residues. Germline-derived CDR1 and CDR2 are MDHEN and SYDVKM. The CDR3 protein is CASRTAMNTEAFF. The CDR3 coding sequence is TGTGCCAGCCGGACAGCGATGAACACTGAAGCTTTCTTT.

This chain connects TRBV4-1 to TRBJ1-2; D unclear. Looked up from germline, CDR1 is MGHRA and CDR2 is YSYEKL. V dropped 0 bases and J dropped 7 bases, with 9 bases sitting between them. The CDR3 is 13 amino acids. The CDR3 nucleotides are TGCGCCAGCAGCCAAGACCCCCTCGGTGGCTACACCTTC. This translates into CASSQDPLGGYTF.

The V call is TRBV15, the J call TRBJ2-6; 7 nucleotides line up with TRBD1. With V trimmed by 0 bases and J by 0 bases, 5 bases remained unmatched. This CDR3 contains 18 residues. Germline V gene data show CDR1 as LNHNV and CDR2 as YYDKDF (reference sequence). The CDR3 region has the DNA TGTGCCACCAGCAGAGATACAGGGGCACACTCTGGGGCCAACGTCCTGACTTTC. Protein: CATSRDTGAHSGANVLTF.

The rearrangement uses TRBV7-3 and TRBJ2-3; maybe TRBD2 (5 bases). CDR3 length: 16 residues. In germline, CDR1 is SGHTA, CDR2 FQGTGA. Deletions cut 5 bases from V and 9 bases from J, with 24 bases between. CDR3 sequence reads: CASSPIGRVSRETQYF. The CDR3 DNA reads TGTGCCAGCAGCCCTATAGGGCGGGTGAGCCGCGAAACGCAGTATTTT.

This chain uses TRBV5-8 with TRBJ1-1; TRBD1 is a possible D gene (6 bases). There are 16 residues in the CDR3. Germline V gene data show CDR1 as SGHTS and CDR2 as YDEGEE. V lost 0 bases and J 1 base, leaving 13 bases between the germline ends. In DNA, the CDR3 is TGTGCCAGCAGCTTGGCAGGGGAAGTTAGGAACACTGAAGCTTTCTTT. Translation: CASSLAGEVRNTEAFF.

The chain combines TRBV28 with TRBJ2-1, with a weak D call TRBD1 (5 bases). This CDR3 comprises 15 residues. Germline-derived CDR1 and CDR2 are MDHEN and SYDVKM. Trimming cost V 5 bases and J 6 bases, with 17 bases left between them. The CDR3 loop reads CASSNQGLPFNEQFF. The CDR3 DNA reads TGTGCCAGCAGTAATCAGGGATTGCCCTTCAATGAGCAGTTCTTC.

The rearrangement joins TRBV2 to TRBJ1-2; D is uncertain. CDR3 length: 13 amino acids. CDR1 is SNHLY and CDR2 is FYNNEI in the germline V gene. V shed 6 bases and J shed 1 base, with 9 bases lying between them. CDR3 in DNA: TGTGCCAGCAGCGCAGGTTATAACTATGGCTACACCTTC. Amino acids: CASSAGYNYGYTF.